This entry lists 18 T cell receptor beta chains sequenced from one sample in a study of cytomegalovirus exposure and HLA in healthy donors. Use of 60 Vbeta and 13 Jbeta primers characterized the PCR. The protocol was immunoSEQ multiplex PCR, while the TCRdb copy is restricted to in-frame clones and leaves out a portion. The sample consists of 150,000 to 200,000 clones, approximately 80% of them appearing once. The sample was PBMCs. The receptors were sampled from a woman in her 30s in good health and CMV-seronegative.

The CDR3 DNA is TGTGCCAGCAGCCCGGCGCGGTTTGTAGATACGCAGTATTTT. It is translated as CASSPARFVDTQYF. The chain links TRBV7-9 to TRBJ2-3; D remains unclear. The germline V gene encodes CDR1 SEHNR and CDR2 FQNEAQ (reference sequence). This CDR3 contains 14 residues. V shed 5 bases and J shed 5 bases, with 14 bases lying between them.

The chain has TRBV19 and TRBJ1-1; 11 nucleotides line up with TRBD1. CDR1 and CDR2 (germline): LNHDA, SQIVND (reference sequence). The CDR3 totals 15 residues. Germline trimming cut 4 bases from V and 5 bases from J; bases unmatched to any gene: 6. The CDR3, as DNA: TGTGCCAGTAGTACCGGACAGGGGGCTTGGACTGAAGCTTTCTTT. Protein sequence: CASSTGQGAWTEAFF.

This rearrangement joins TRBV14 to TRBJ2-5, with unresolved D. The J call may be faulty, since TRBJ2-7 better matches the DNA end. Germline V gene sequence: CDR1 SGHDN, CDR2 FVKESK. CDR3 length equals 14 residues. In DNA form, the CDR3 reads TGTGCCAGCAGCCAAGTTAGCAGTTACTACGAGCAGTACTTC. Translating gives CASSQVSSYYEQYF.

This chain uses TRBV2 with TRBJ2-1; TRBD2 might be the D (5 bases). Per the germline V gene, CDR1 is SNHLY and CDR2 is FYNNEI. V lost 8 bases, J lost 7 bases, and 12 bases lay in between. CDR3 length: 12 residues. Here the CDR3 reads CASGLSRNEQFF. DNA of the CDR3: TGTGCCAGCGGACTCTCACGGAATGAGCAGTTCTTC.

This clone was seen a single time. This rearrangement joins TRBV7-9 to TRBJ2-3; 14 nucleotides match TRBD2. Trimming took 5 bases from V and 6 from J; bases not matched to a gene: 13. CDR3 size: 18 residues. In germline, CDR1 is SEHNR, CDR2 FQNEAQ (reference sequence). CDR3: CASSPGTSGGPLGDTQYF. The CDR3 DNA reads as TGTGCCAGCAGCCCGGGGACTAGCGGGGGCCCCTTGGGCGATACGCAGTATTTT. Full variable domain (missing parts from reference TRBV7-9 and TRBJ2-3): DTGVSQNPRHKITKRGQNVTFRCDPISEHNRLYWYRQTLGQGPEFLTYFQNEAQLEKSRLLSDRFSAERPKGSFSTLEIQRTEQGDSAMYLCASSPGTSGGPLGDTQYFGPGTRLTVL.

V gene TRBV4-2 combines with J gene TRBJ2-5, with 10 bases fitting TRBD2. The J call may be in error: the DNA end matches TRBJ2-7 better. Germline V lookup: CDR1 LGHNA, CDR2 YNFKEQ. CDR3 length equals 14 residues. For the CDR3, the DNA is TGTGCCAGCAGCCTGCCGGGACTAGCGAGCGAGCAGTACTTC. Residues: CASSLPGLASEQYF.

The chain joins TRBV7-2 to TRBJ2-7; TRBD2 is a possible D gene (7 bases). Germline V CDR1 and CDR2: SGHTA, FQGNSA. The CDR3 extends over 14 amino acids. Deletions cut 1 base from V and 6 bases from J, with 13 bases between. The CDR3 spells CASSLVAGAGEQYF. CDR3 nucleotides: TGTGCCAGCAGCTTAGTGGCGGGGGCCGGCGAGCAGTACTTC.

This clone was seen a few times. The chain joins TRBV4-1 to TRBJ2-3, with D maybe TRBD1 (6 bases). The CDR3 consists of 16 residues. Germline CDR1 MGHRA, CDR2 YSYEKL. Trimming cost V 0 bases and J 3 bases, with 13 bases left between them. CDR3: CASSQDVGARTDTQYF. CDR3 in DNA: TGCGCCAGCAGCCAAGATGTGGGGGCGCGGACAGATACGCAGTATTTT.

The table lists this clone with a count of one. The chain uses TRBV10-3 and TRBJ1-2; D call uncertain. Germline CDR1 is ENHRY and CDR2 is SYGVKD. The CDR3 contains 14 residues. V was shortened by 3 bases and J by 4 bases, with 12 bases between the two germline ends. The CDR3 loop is CAISEGGGPYGYTF. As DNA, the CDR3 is TGTGCCATCAGTGAAGGTGGAGGGCCCTATGGCTACACCTTC.

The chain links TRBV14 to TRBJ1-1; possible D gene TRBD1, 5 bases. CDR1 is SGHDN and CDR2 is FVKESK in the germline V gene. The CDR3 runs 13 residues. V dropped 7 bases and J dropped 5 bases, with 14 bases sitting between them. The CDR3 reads CASMEGSGTEAFF. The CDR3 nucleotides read TGTGCCAGCATGGAAGGGTCAGGGACTGAAGCTTTCTTT.

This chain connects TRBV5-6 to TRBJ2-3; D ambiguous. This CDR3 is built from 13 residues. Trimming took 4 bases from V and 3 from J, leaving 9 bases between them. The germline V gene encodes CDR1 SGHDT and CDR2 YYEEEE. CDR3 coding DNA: TGTGCCAGCAGCCAATCTCGGACAGATACGCAGTATTTT. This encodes CASSQSRTDTQYF.

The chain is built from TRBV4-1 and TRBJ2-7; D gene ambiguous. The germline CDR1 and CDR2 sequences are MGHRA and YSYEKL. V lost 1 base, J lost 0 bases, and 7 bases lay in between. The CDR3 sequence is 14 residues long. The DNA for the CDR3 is TGCGCCAGCAGCCAAGTCCGGAGCTCCTACGAGCAGTACTTC. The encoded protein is CASSQVRSSYEQYF.

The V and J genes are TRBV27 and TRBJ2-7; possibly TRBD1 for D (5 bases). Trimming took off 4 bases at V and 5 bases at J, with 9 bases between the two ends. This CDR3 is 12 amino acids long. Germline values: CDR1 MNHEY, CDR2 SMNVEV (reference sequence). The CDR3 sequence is CASSSQGNEQYF. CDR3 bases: TGTGCCAGCAGTTCCCAGGGAAACGAGCAGTACTTC.

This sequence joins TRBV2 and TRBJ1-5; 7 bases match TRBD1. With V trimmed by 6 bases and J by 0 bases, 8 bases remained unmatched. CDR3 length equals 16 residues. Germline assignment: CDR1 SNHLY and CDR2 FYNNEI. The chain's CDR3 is CASSRDSAYSNQPQHF. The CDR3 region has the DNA TGTGCCAGCAGCCGGGACAGCGCCTATAGCAATCAGCCCCAGCATTTT.

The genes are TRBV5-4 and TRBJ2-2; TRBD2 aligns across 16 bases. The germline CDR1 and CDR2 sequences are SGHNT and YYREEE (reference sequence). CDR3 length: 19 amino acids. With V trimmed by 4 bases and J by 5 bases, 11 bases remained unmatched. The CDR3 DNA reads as TGTGCCAGCAGCCCTCCGGGACTAGCGGGGGGGCGTAGTACCGGGGAGCTGTTTTTT. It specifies CASSPPGLAGGRSTGELFF.

CDR3 in DNA: TGTGCCAGTAGTATGAATGCTGGGAGCGAGACCCAGTACTTC. Its translation is CASSMNAGSETQYF. The rearrangement links TRBV19 to TRBJ2-5; D might be TRBD2 (5 bases). CDR3 length equals 14 residues. Germline values: CDR1 LNHDA, CDR2 SQIVND (reference sequence). Trimming cost V 3 bases and J 5 bases, with 13 bases left between them.

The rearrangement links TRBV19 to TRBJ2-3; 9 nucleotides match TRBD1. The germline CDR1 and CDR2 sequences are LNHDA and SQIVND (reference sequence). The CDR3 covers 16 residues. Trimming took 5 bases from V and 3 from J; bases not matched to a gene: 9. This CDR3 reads CASSLTGGWVTDTQYF. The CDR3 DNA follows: TGTGCCAGTAGTCTTACAGGGGGCTGGGTTACAGATACGCAGTATTTT.

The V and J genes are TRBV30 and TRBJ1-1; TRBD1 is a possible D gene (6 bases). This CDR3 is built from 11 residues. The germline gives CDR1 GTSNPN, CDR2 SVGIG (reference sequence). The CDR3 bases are TGTCCCCGGGAGGGGCAGGGGAAAGCTTTCTTT. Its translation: CPREGQGKAFF.